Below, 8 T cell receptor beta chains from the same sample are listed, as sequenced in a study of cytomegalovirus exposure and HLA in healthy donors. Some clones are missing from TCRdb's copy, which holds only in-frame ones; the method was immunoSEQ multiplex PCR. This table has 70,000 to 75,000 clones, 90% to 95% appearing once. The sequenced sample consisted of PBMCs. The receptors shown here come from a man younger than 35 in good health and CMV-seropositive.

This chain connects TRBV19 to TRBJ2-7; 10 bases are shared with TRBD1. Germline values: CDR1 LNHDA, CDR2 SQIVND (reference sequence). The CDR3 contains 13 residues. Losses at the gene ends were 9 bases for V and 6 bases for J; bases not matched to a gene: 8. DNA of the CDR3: TGTGCCAGCAACGACAGGGGGCAGGTCGAGCAGTACTTC. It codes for CASNDRGQVEQYF.

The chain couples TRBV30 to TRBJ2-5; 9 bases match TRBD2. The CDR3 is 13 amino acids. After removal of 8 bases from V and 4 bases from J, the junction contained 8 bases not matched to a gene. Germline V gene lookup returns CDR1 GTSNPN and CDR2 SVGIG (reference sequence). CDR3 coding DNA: TGTGCCGGCTCGAAGGGACTAGCAGAGACCCAGTACTTC. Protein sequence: CAGSKGLAETQYF. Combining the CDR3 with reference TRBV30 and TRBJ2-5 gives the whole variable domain SQTIHQWPATLVQPVGSPLSLECTVEGTSNPNLYWYRQAAGRGLQLLFYSVGIGQISSEVPQNLSASRPQDRQFILSSKKLLLSDSGFYLCAGSKGLAETQYFGPGTRLLVL.

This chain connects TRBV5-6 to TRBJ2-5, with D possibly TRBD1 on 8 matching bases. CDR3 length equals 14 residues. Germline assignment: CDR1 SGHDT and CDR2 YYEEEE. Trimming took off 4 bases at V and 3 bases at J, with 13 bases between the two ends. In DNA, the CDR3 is TGTGCCAGCAGCCCCACAGGGGGGGAAGAGACCCAGTACTTC. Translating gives CASSPTGGEETQYF.

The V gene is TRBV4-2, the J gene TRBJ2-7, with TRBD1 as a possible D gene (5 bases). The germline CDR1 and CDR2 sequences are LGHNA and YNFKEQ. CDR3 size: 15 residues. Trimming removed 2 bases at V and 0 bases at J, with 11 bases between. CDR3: CASSQNTGRSYEQYF. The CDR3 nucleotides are TGTGCCAGCAGCCAAAATACAGGCCGCTCCTACGAGCAGTACTTC.

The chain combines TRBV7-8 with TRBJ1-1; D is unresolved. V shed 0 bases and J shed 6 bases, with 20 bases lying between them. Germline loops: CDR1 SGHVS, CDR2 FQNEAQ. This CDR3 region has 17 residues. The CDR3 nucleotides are TGTGCCAGCAGCTTAGCGTTAGGAGGGCCGGCAAAGGCTGAAGCTTTCTTT. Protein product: CASSLALGGPAKAEAFF.

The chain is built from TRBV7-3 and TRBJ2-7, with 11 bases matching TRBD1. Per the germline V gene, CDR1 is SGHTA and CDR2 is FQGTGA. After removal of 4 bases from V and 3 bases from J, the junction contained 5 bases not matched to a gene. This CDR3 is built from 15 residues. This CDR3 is CASSSSGTGGYEQYF. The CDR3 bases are TGTGCCAGCAGCTCCTCCGGGACAGGGGGCTACGAGCAGTACTTC.

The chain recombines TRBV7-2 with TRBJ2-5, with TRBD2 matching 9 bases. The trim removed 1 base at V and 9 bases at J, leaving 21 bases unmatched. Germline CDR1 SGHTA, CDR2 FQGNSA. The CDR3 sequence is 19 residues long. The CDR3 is CASSLGLLAGAGVKVPQYF. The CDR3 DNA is TGTGCCAGCAGCTTAGGACTATTAGCGGGGGCGGGCGTTAAGGTACCCCAGTACTTC. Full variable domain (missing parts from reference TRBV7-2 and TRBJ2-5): GAGVSQSPSNKVTEKGKDVELRCDPISGHTALYWYRQSLGQGLEFLIYFQGNSAPDKSGLPSDRFSAERTGGSVSTLTIQRTQQEDSAVYLCASSLGLLAGAGVKVPQYFGPGTRLLVL.

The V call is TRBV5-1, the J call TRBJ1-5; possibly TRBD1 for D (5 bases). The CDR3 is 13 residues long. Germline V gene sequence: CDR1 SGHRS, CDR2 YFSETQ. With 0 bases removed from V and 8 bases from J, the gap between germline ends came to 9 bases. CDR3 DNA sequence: TGCGCCAGCAGCTTGGAAGGGACTGAGCCCCAGCATTTT. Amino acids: CASSLEGTEPQHF.